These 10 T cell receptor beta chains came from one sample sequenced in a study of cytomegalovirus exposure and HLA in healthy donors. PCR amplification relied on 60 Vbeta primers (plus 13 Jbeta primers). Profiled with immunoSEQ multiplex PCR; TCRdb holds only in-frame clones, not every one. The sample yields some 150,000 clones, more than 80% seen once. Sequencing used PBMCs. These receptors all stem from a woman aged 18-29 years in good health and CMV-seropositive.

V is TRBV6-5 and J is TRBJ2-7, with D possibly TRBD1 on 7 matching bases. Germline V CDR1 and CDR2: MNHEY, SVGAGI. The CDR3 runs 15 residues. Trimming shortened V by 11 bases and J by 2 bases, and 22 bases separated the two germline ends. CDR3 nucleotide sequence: TGTGCCTCGCGAGTCGTGGAGGGGGCCCCCTACGAGCAGTACTTC. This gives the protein CASRVVEGAPYEQYF.

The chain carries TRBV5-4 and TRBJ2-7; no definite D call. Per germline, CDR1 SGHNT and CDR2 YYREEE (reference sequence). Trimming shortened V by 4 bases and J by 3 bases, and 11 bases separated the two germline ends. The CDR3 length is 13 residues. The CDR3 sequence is CASSENLSYEQYF. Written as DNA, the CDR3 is TGTGCCAGCAGCGAAAACTTAAGCTACGAGCAGTACTTC.

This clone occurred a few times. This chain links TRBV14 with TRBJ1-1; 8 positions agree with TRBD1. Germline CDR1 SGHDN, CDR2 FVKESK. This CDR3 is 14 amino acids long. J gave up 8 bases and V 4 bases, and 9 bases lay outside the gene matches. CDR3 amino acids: CASSPRTGLGEAFF. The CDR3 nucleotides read TGTGCCAGCAGCCCGCGGACAGGGCTTGGAGAAGCTTTCTTT.

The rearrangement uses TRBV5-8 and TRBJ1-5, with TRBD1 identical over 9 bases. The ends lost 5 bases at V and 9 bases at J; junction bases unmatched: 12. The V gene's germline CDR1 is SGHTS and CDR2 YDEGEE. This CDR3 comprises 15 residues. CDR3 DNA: TGTGCCAGCAGATCCGGGACAGGGAGGCCTCTGCCCCAGCATTTT. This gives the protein CASRSGTGRPLPQHF.

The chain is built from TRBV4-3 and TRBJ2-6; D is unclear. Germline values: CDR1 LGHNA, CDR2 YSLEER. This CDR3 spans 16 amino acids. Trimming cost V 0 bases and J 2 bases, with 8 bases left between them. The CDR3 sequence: CASSQDPQAGANVLTF. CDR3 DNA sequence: TGCGCCAGCAGCCAAGATCCCCAGGCTGGGGCCAACGTCCTGACTTTC.

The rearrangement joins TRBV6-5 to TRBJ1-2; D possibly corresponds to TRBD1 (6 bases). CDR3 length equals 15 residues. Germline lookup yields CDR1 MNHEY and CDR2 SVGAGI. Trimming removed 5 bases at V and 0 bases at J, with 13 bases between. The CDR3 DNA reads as TGTGCCAGCAGTAAGACAGGATTCTCTAACTATGGCTACACCTTC. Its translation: CASSKTGFSNYGYTF.

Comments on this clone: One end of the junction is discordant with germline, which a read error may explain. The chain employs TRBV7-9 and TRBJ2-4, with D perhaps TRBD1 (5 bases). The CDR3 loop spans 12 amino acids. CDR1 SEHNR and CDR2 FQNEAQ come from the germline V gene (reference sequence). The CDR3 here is CASSPTANSQYF. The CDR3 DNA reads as TGTGCCAGCAGCCCGACAGCAAACAGTCAGTACTTC.

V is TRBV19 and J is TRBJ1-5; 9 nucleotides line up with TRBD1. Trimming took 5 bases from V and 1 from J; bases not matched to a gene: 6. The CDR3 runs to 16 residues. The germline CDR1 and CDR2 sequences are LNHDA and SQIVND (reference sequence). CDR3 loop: CASSVTGGASNQPQHF. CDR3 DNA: TGTGCCAGTAGTGTCACAGGGGGCGCAAGCAATCAGCCCCAGCATTTT.

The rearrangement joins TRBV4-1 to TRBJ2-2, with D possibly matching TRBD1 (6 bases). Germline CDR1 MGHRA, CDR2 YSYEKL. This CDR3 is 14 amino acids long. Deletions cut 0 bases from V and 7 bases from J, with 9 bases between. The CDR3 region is CASSQEGGRGELFF. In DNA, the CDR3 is TGCGCCAGCAGCCAAGAAGGGGGACGCGGGGAGCTGTTTTTT.

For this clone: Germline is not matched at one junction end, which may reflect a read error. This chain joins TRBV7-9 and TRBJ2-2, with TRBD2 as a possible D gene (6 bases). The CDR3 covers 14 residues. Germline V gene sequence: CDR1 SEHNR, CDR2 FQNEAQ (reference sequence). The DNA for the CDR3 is TGTGCCAGCAGCTTCAAGGACTATGCCGGGGAGCTGCTTTTT. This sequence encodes CASSFKDYAGELLF.